The 9 T cell receptor beta chains listed next were all sequenced from one sample in a study of OX40 agonist ivuxolimab in advanced cancers. TCRdb keeps only in-frame clones here, not all; method: immunoSEQ multiplex PCR. The profile shows around 70,000 clones, 82% of them singletons. Sequencing was performed on CD4+ or CD8+ T cells sorted from blood, taken in a trial of the OX40 agonist ivuxolimab. The origin of the receptors is an adult with an advanced solid tumor such as melanoma, head and neck, liver or kidney cancer.

The rearrangement links TRBV28 to TRBJ2-2; D remains ambiguous. V lost 8 bases and J lost 4, with 11 bases in between. Per germline, CDR1 MDHEN and CDR2 SYDVKM. The CDR3 consists of 13 residues. The CDR3 here is CASGTQSTGELFF. The CDR3 region has the DNA TGTGCCAGCGGTACCCAGTCCACCGGGGAGCTGTTTTTT.

The chain links TRBV4-1 to TRBJ2-6; D gene uncertain. V dropped 6 bases and J dropped 0 bases, with 9 bases sitting between them. The germline CDR1 and CDR2 sequences are MGHRA and YSYEKL. The CDR3 runs 15 residues. The CDR3 reads CASSPVDSGANVLTF. CDR3 coding DNA: TGCGCCAGCAGTCCCGTCGACTCTGGGGCCAACGTCCTGACTTTC.

The rearrangement uses TRBV28 and TRBJ1-2; TRBD1 agrees at 7 bases. The junction had 14 bases not matched to a gene; V was cut back by 6 bases and J by 4 bases. CDR1 is MDHEN, CDR2 SYDVKM, per germline. This CDR3 contains 16 residues. Here the CDR3 DNA reads TGTGCCAGCAGAATCCCAGGGGGGCGTTCTAGCTATGGCTACACCTTC. This translates into CASRIPGGRSSYGYTF.

This clone was seen a few times. The gene calls are TRBV18 and TRBJ1-3, with a tentative D call TRBD1 (5 bases). This CDR3 has 17 amino acids. Trimming shortened V by 6 bases and J by 0 bases, and 18 bases separated the two germline ends. Germline V gene sequence: CDR1 KGHSH, CDR2 LQKENI. CDR3 coding DNA: TGTGCCAGCTCGACCGGGGCGGTAGTCTCCTCTGGAAACACCATATATTTT. Amino acids: CASSTGAVVSSGNTIYF.

The chain is built from TRBV19 and TRBJ2-2, with a tentative D call TRBD2 (5 bases). The CDR3 has 16 amino acids. V was clipped by 5 bases and J by 4 bases, with 17 bases between them. Per the germline V gene, CDR1 is LNHDA and CDR2 is SQIVND (reference sequence). The CDR3 loop is CASSGPLRALTGELFF. CDR3 bases: TGTGCCAGTAGTGGGCCTTTGCGGGCGCTCACCGGGGAGCTGTTTTTT.

The sample holds a few counts of this clone. CDR3 bases: TGTGCCAGCAGGGGACCGACCTCTTCTAACTATGGCTACACCTTC. Residues: CASRGPTSSNYGYTF. V and J are TRBV2 and TRBJ1-2; a possible D gene is TRBD1 (5 bases). Between the trimmed V and J ends, which lost 6 bases and 0 bases, there was a span of 14 bases. From germline, CDR1 is SNHLY and CDR2 FYNNEI. The CDR3 covers 15 residues.

The gene calls are TRBV11-2 and TRBJ2-1, with D uncertain. The V and J ends lost 1 base and 5 bases respectively, with 9 bases between them. Germline V gene sequence: CDR1 SGHAT, CDR2 FQNNGV. The CDR3 has 14 amino acids. CDR3 loop: CASSLALFDNEQFF. In nucleotides, the CDR3 is TGTGCCAGCAGCTTAGCACTATTTGACAATGAGCAGTTCTTC. The variable domain in full, completed from reference TRBV11-2 and TRBJ2-1, reads EAGVAQSPRYKIIEKRQSVAFWCNPISGHATLYWYQQILGQGPKLLIQFQNNGVVDDSQLPKDRFSAERLKGVDSTLKIQPAKLEDSAVYLCASSLALFDNEQFFGPGTRLTVL.

This chain connects TRBV5-5 to TRBJ1-5; no clear D. CDR3 length: 13 amino acids. In germline, CDR1 is SGHKS, CDR2 YYEKEE (reference sequence). The ends were cut back, 4 bases at V and 7 bases at J, with 12 bases in the middle. CDR3 sequence reads: CASSANEGQPQHF. The DNA of the CDR3 is TGTGCCAGCAGCGCAAATGAGGGCCAGCCCCAGCATTTT.

This chain joins TRBV19 and TRBJ1-2, with 9 nucleotides matching TRBD1. CDR1 is LNHDA, CDR2 SQIVND, per germline (reference sequence). The CDR3 runs 16 residues. The trim removed 6 bases at V and 6 bases at J, leaving 14 bases unmatched. The CDR3 DNA reads TGTGCCAGTAGGTTGGCCCTGGGACAGGGAATTAATGGCTACACCTTC. It is translated as CASRLALGQGINGYTF. Full variable domain (rest looked up from reference TRBV19 and TRBJ1-2): DGGITQSPKYLFRKEGQNVTLSCEQNLNHDAMYWYRQDPGQGLRLIYYSQIVNDFQKGDIAEGYSVSREKKESFPLTVTSAQKNPTAFYLCASRLALGQGINGYTFGSGTRLTVV.